Detailed here is one TCR beta chain. What it binds is unknown. Other DNA sequences of this sample code for an identical CDR3. The record originates from a study of shared clonotypes between healthy human individuals. Study-wide findings and caveats: Few donors limited the genetic and exposure-history diversity represented. Non-shared clonotypes showed lower generation probabilities than clonotypes common to all four donors.

Germline V gene sequence: CDR1 GTSNPN, CDR2 SVGIG (reference sequence). V shed 5 bases and J 7 bases; nucleotides not matched to a gene: 7. The CDR3 has 13 amino acids. Genomic DNA per cell subset filled all wells of several immunoSEQ plates. Original analysis: ImmunoSEQ output lacked quality scores and full-length reads, limiting matched filtering. Only in-frame clones appear in the TCRdb table, and some are missing; sequencing was by immunoSEQ multiplex PCR. V and J calls and clone size are given by that table; D and trimming were obtained from the DNA. The table includes around 2.3 million clones, approximately 94% detected once.

Sequencing was done on a sample of naive CD4+ T cells sorted from blood. Stated subset: CD45RA+ positively selected. This chain uses TRBV30 with TRBJ2-2, with 7 nucleotides matching TRBD2. The sequence was obtained from a man aged 18-30 years in good health. The CDR3 reads CAWSVGGRGELFF. For the CDR3, the DNA is TGTGCCTGGTCTGTGGGAGGGCGCGGGGAGCTGTTTTTT.